This T cell receptor (beta chain) derives from a study of technical replicates of blood from a handful of donors. TCRdb's copy holds only in-frame clones and misses some; the assay was immunoSEQ multiplex PCR. The sample has 65,000 to 90,000 clones; 90% to 95% are singletons. The CDR3 runs 15 residues. The germline CDR1 and CDR2 sequences are MNHEY and SVGAGI. After removal of 4 bases from V and 4 bases from J, the junction contained 7 bases not matched to a gene. The sequence came from a human donor in good health. The specimen was T cells isolated from PBMCs. The chain couples TRBV6-5 to TRBJ2-3; 8 bases are shared with TRBD2. The CDR3 protein is CASSSRTSGSDTQYF. The CDR3 DNA sequence: TGTGCCAGCAGTTCGCGTACTAGCGGCTCAGATACGCAGTATTTT.